These 7 T cell receptor beta chains were all obtained from the same sample, sequenced in a study of technical replicates of blood from a handful of donors. The data were produced by immunoSEQ multiplex PCR, yet TCRdb's version contains in-frame clones alone and is incomplete. The data show approximately 79,000 clones, 85% to 95% seen once. Sequenced input: T cells isolated from PBMCs. The source of these receptors is a human donor in good health.

The CDR3 spells CASSQDRAPSGRYEQYF. The CDR3 DNA follows: TGTGCCAGCAGCCAAGATAGAGCCCCTAGCGGGAGGTACGAGCAGTACTTC. This chain joins TRBV14 and TRBJ2-7, with 11 bases identical to TRBD2. The junction had 8 bases not matched to a gene; V was cut back by 0 bases and J by 4 bases. Germline CDR1 and CDR2: SGHDN and FVKESK. The CDR3 has 17 residues.

The CDR3 spells CASSRELFSTGVGGYTF. In nucleotides, the CDR3 is TGCGCCAGCAGCCGCGAGCTTTTCTCTACAGGGGTAGGTGGCTACACCTTC. The V call is TRBV4-3, the J call TRBJ1-2; TRBD1 agrees at 7 bases. V lost 4 bases and J lost 7; bases outside the gene matches: 18. The CDR3 length is 17 residues. Germline V gives CDR1 LGHNA, CDR2 YSLEER.

The V call is TRBV4-1, the J call TRBJ2-1, with 11 bases identical to TRBD2. CDR3 size: 19 residues. Trimming at V came to 5 bases and at J to 1 base, leaving 13 bases not matched to a gene. Germline V gene data show CDR1 as MGHRA and CDR2 as YSYEKL. CDR3 bases: TGCGCCAGCAGCGGGCGACTAGCGGGGCTCCCGTTGTCCTACAATGAGCAGTTCTTC. Residues: CASSGRLAGLPLSYNEQFF.

V is TRBV9 and J is TRBJ2-1, with 14 bases fitting TRBD2. The germline V gene has CDR1 SGDLS and CDR2 YYNGEE. The CDR3 is made up of 16 amino acids. With V trimmed by 3 bases and J by 3 bases, 2 bases remained unmatched. The CDR3: CASSAGLAGVYNEQFF. The DNA of the CDR3 is TGTGCCAGCAGCGCGGGACTAGCGGGAGTCTACAATGAGCAGTTCTTC.

The chain uses TRBV6-5 and TRBJ2-5; the match to TRBD1 covers 7 bases. This CDR3 is built from 15 residues. Per germline, CDR1 MNHEY and CDR2 SVGAGI. Trimming at V came to 3 bases and at J to 4 bases, leaving 8 bases not matched to a gene. DNA for the CDR3: TGTGCCAGCAGTTATTATACAGGGGCGGTAGAGACCCAGTACTTC. Translated, it gives CASSYYTGAVETQYF.

The V and J genes are TRBV2 and TRBJ1-1, with D maybe TRBD1 (5 bases). The germline V gene has CDR1 SNHLY and CDR2 FYNNEI. V was pared by 3 bases and J by 3 bases, with 17 bases between. The CDR3 contains 16 residues. The CDR3 bases are TGTGCCAGCAGTGATTACTTTCAGATCAGGGACACTGAAGCTTTCTTT. This codes for CASSDYFQIRDTEAFF.

The chain employs TRBV20-1 and TRBJ1-2, with no clear D. Germline V gene sequence: CDR1 DFQATT, CDR2 SNEGSKA (reference sequence). Trimming stripped 6 bases from V and 4 bases from J, with 9 bases between. The CDR3 runs to 11 residues. The CDR3 DNA follows: TGCAGTGCACAACACCGCTATGGCTACACCTTC. It encodes CSAQHRYGYTF.